This T cell receptor beta chain was identified in a study of cytomegalovirus exposure and HLA in healthy donors. This PCR relied on a set of 60 Vbeta primers and 13 Jbeta primers. Assay: immunoSEQ multiplex PCR; the TCRdb copy retains only in-frame clones and omits some. The sample's table shows 40,000 to 60,000 clones. The germline V and J ends were trimmed by 3 bases and 0 bases, with 8 bases remaining between them. The germline V gene has CDR1 LGHNA and CDR2 YSLEER. The CDR3 loop spans 14 amino acids. The chain has TRBV4-3 and TRBJ1-1; possible D gene TRBD1, 5 bases. The sequence derives from a female donor in good health and CMV-seronegative. The material sequenced was PBMCs. CDR3 loop: CASSQSTVNTEAFF. The CDR3, as DNA: TGCGCCAGCAGCCAGTCGACAGTGAACACTGAAGCTTTCTTT.